The clone carrying this T cell receptor beta chain was observed a handful of times. Its antigen remains unknown. The V and J ends lost 7 bases and 1 base respectively, with 16 bases between them. CDR1 and CDR2 from the germline V gene are LNHDA and SQIVND (reference sequence). This CDR3 has 15 residues. The sample belongs to a study of cytomegalovirus exposure and HLA in healthy donors. General study points: Most TCR sequences were seen very rarely across donors, but some public TCRs occurred in many. In vitro testing confirmed a few CMV-associated chains as specific for CMV antigens. A link between a missense DCLRE1C variant and TCR beta V- and J-gene trimming emerged from a later analysis. Most likely, a cluster of highly shared sequence variants arose as a sequencing artifact.

The PCR employed 60 Vbeta primers together with 13 Jbeta primers. Profiling relied on immunoSEQ multiplex PCR, and the TCRdb table lists in-frame clones only, not all of them. Of about 41,000 clones in the sample, over 75% were seen once. Input material: PBMCs. The sequence came from a man aged 45 to 65 in good health and CMV-seronegative. The chain couples TRBV19 to TRBJ1-1; D remains ambiguous. Here the CDR3 reads CASIYLGPGNTEAFF. CDR3 coding DNA: TGTGCCAGTATCTACCTGGGCCCTGGGAACACTGAAGCTTTCTTT.